Below are 28 T cell receptor beta chains sequenced from a single sample in a study of shared clonotypes between healthy human individuals. Only CD45RO-negative cells positively selected for CCR7 counted as naive CD8 cells, so terminally differentiated effector memory CD45RA+ cells were excluded. The table came from immunoSEQ multiplex PCR; TCRdb's copy has only in-frame clones and leaves some out. In the table there are about 2.2 million clones, about 94% of which are singletons. The sequencing input was naive CD8+ T cells from PBMCs. These TCRs come from a man between 18 and 35 years old in good health. Some clones in this sample may be carry-over from other donors' samples.

The chain has TRBV27 and TRBJ2-7, with TRBD2 matching over 7 bases. The V segment lost 0 bases and the J segment 6 bases; nucleotides outside the gene matches: 11. Germline loops: CDR1 MNHEY, CDR2 SMNVEV (reference sequence). The CDR3 is 16 residues long. CDR3 bases: TGTGCCAGCAGTTTATCGTCCGGAGCGGGATGGTCCGAGCAGTACTTC. It is translated as CASSLSSGAGWSEQYF.

V is TRBV15 and J is TRBJ1-5; D perhaps matches TRBD1 (6 bases). The CDR3 totals 16 residues. The germline gives CDR1 LNHNV, CDR2 YYDKDF (reference sequence). The V end was cut by 3 bases, the J end by 0 bases, with 12 bases between. CDR3 bases: TGTGCCACCAGCAGTCTTCGGACAGTTAGCAATCAGCCCCAGCATTTT. Protein: CATSSLRTVSNQPQHF.

The chain employs TRBV2 and TRBJ2-6, with a weak D call TRBD2 (5 bases). The germline gives CDR1 SNHLY, CDR2 FYNNEI. V lost 5 bases, J lost 1 base, and 18 bases lay in between. The CDR3 covers 18 residues. CDR3 bases: TGTGCCAGCAGTCCCTTTGCCCTAGCTTGGTCTGGGGCCAACGTCCTGACTTTC. It is translated as CASSPFALAWSGANVLTF.

The chain carries TRBV5-6 and TRBJ2-5; 7 positions agree with TRBD1. Matching the DNA end better, TRBJ2-7 makes the J call doubtful. The CDR3 totals 13 residues. The germline CDR1 and CDR2 sequences are SGHDT and YYEEEE. The CDR3 reads CASSQGDSYEQYF. The CDR3 DNA reads as TGTGCCAGCAGCCAGGGGGACAGCTACGAGCAGTACTTC.

The chain has TRBV5-1 and TRBJ2-7, with D possibly matching TRBD2 (6 bases). Germline-derived CDR1 and CDR2 are SGHRS and YFSETQ. Trimming shortened V by 4 bases and J by 7 bases, and 18 bases separated the two germline ends. The CDR3 extends over 14 amino acids. CDR3 protein: CASSQGGVLGEQYF. The CDR3 coding sequence is TGCGCCAGCAGCCAAGGCGGGGTTTTGGGGGAGCAGTACTTC.

J is TRBJ2-1 and V is TRBV18; 9 bases are a match to TRBD2. Germline trimming cut 0 bases from V and 8 bases from J; bases unmatched to any gene: 5. CDR1 and CDR2 from the germline V gene are KGHSH and LQKENI. The CDR3 is 15 residues long. The CDR3 coding sequence is TGTGCCAGCTCACCACCTAGCGGGAGTTTTTATGAGCAGTTCTTC. Translated: CASSPPSGSFYEQFF.

The CDR3 region is CATADRGQETQYF. In nucleotides, the CDR3 is TGTGCCACCGCGGACAGGGGACAAGAGACCCAGTACTTC. This chain connects TRBV7-7 to TRBJ2-5; 9 positions match TRBD1. CDR3 length equals 13 residues. Losses at the gene ends were 10 bases for V and 2 bases for J; bases not matched to a gene: 5. Germline CDR1 reads SSHAT; CDR2 reads FNYEAQ (reference sequence).

A remark on this clone: In the same sample, other DNA sequences code for this CDR3. The V gene is TRBV28, the J gene TRBJ1-5, with 8 bases identical to TRBD1. V dropped 6 bases and J dropped 4; count of bases not matched to a gene: 5. Germline CDR1 MDHEN, CDR2 SYDVKM. The CDR3 runs to 14 residues. CDR3 region: CASRWTGRNQPQHF. CDR3 nucleotides: TGTGCCAGCAGATGGACAGGGCGAAATCAGCCCCAGCATTTT.

Comments on this clone: Other DNA sequences in the same sample also yield this CDR3. The chain links TRBV27 to TRBJ2-7; D may be TRBD1 (6 bases). Germline V gives CDR1 MNHEY, CDR2 SMNVEV (reference sequence). Trimming stripped 3 bases from V and 4 bases from J, with 10 bases between. This CDR3 region has 13 residues. This CDR3 reads CASSLGARYEQYF. CDR3 nucleotides: TGTGCCAGCAGTTTGGGGGCACGTTACGAGCAGTACTTC.

A word on this clone: The same CDR3 also results from other DNA sequences found in this sample. The chain links TRBV27 to TRBJ2-7; D ambiguous. Germline assignment: CDR1 MNHEY and CDR2 SMNVEV (reference sequence). This CDR3 contains 13 residues. Trimming left V 3 bases short and J 2 bases short, with 8 bases between. The CDR3, as DNA: TGTGCCAGCAGTTTGGGCCAGACCTACGAGCAGTACTTC. Its protein product is CASSLGQTYEQYF.

In its sample, this clone was seen once. This chain joins TRBV4-3 and TRBJ2-2; a possible D gene is TRBD2 (6 bases). V lost 1 base, J lost 4 bases, and 7 bases lay in between. Germline CDR1 is LGHNA and CDR2 is YSLEER. The CDR3 has 14 amino acids. The CDR3 nucleotides read TGCGCCAGCAGCCAAGGGGACTTCACCGGGGAGCTGTTTTTT. Translated: CASSQGDFTGELFF.

The chain combines TRBV4-3 with TRBJ1-1, with 8 bases fitting TRBD1. V lost 2 bases and J lost 5; bases outside the gene matches: 7. The CDR3 runs 15 residues. Per germline, CDR1 LGHNA and CDR2 YSLEER. The DNA for the CDR3 is TGCGCCAGCAGCCAAATCAGGGGGCTCGGGACTGAAGCTTTCTTT. Translation gives CASSQIRGLGTEAFF.

The DNA for the CDR3 is TGTGCCAGCAGCTATGGACTGAATGAGCAGTTCTTC. This translates into CASSYGLNEQFF. The rearrangement uses TRBV5-6 and TRBJ2-1; TRBD2 might be the D (5 bases). The germline gives CDR1 SGHDT, CDR2 YYEEEE. This CDR3 is 12 amino acids long. V was pared by 3 bases and J by 7 bases, with 8 bases between.

This clone was recorded once. The rearrangement joins TRBV9 to TRBJ1-2, with 10 positions matching TRBD1. The trim removed 1 base at V and 3 bases at J, leaving 3 bases unmatched. Germline loops: CDR1 SGDLS, CDR2 YYNGEE. The CDR3 loop spans 15 amino acids. CDR3 residues: CASSVMTGGDYGYTF. The CDR3 bases are TGTGCCAGCAGCGTAATGACAGGGGGCGACTATGGCTACACCTTC.

The V gene is TRBV5-8, the J gene TRBJ1-1; D is possibly TRBD1 (5 bases). Germline V CDR1 and CDR2: SGHTS, YDEGEE. The germline V and J ends were trimmed by 1 base and 10 bases, with 17 bases remaining between them. This CDR3 spans 14 amino acids. DNA of the CDR3: TGTGCCAGCAGCTTGTTGGCAGGGATTGTACCAGCTTTCTTT. Translation gives CASSLLAGIVPAFF.

This clone has just one count. The rearrangement uses TRBV5-6 and TRBJ2-1; D perhaps matches TRBD1 (8 bases). V was cut by 3 bases and J by 8 bases, with 27 bases left in between. Looked up from germline, CDR1 is SGHDT and CDR2 is YYEEEE. CDR3 size: 18 residues. The CDR3 DNA reads as TGTGCCAGCAGCTCCAGGACAGGGAAGGGCGGGAGATTCGATGAGCAGTTCTTC. It specifies CASSSRTGKGGRFDEQFF. Full variable domain (remainder filled in from reference TRBV5-6 and TRBJ2-1): DAGVTQSPTHLIKTRGQQVTLRCSPKSGHDTVSWYQQALGQGPQFIFQYYEEEERQRGNFPDRFSGHQFPNYSSELNVNALLLGDSALYLCASSSRTGKGGRFDEQFFGPGTRLTVL.

This clone came up once. J is TRBJ2-7 and V is TRBV6-1; TRBD2 agrees at 10 bases. The V gene end was trimmed by 4 bases and the J gene end by 4 bases; junction bases not matched to a gene: 10. CDR1 is MNHNS and CDR2 is SASEGT in the germline V gene. The CDR3 is 16 residues long. This CDR3 reads CASSAGLAENIYEQYF. For the CDR3, the DNA is TGTGCCAGCAGTGCCGGACTAGCGGAGAACATTTACGAGCAGTACTTC.

In nucleotides, the CDR3 is TGTGCCAGCAGCTTTGGGGGACTAGCGGAGACCTACGAGCAGTACTTC. The encoded protein is CASSFGGLAETYEQYF. The chain carries TRBV7-8 and TRBJ2-7; TRBD2 agrees at 11 bases. In germline, CDR1 is SGHVS, CDR2 FQNEAQ. This CDR3 has 16 amino acids. V gave up 3 bases and J gave up 2 bases; unmatched junction bases: 6.

The chain is built from TRBV11-2 and TRBJ2-7; perhaps TRBD2 as D (6 bases). The germline V gene has CDR1 SGHAT and CDR2 FQNNGV. Trimming removed 5 bases at V and 2 bases at J, with 16 bases between. This CDR3 is 15 amino acids long. CDR3 loop: CASSPRGTGTYEQYF. The CDR3 DNA is TGTGCCAGCAGCCCTAGAGGGACTGGTACCTACGAGCAGTACTTC.

This sequence joins TRBV30 and TRBJ2-7; possible D gene TRBD2, 6 bases. The CDR3 spans 14 residues. Trimming pared 2 bases from V and 2 bases from J, leaving 13 bases between. CDR1 is GTSNPN and CDR2 is SVGIG in the germline V gene (reference sequence). This chain's CDR3 is CAWSSLARTYEQYF. The CDR3 DNA sequence: TGTGCCTGGAGTAGCCTAGCGCGCACCTACGAGCAGTACTTC.

This chain joins TRBV5-5 and TRBJ2-7; D perhaps matches TRBD1 (6 bases). Per the germline V gene, CDR1 is SGHKS and CDR2 is YYEKEE (reference sequence). The length of the CDR3 is 15 residues. The V gene lost 0 bases and the J gene lost 3 bases, with 13 bases spanning the gap. The DNA for the CDR3 is TGTGCCAGCAGCTTGGAAGGTCAGGGGCGCTACGAGCAGTACTTC. Translated, it gives CASSLEGQGRYEQYF. Full variable domain (rest looked up from reference TRBV5-5 and TRBJ2-7): DAGVTQSPTHLIKTRGQQVTLRCSPISGHKSVSWYQQVLGQGPQFIFQYYEKEERGRGNFPDRFSARQFPNYSSELNVNALLLGDSALYLCASSLEGQGRYEQYFGPGTRLTVT.

The CDR3 loop reads CASGNRGQNDEQYF. The CDR3 DNA follows: TGTGCCAGCGGGAACAGGGGGCAAAACGACGAGCAGTACTTC. The chain couples TRBV27 to TRBJ2-7; 9 nucleotides align to TRBD1. Germline V gives CDR1 MNHEY, CDR2 SMNVEV (reference sequence). The J segment lost 5 bases and the V segment lost 8 bases, leaving 10 bases of the junction unmatched. CDR3 length equals 14 residues.

This sequence joins TRBV6-5 and TRBJ1-4; TRBD1 aligns across 8 bases. The CDR3 spans 14 residues. Germline-derived CDR1 and CDR2 are MNHEY and SVGAGI. Germline trimming cut 5 bases from V and 11 bases from J; bases unmatched to any gene: 10. This CDR3 reads CASSHRGTGEKLFF. In nucleotides, the CDR3 is TGTGCCAGCAGTCACAGGGGGACGGGGGAGAAACTGTTTTTT.

This chain uses TRBV29-1 with TRBJ2-7, with 10 positions matching TRBD1. Germline-derived CDR1 and CDR2 are SQVTM and ANQGSEA. This CDR3 is built from 15 residues. The trim removed 6 bases at V and 2 bases at J, leaving 10 bases unmatched. The CDR3 sequence: CSVAGTGESTYEQYF. The CDR3 coding sequence is TGCAGCGTCGCCGGGACAGGGGAATCAACCTACGAGCAGTACTTC.

V usage is TRBV7-9 and J usage is TRBJ2-1, with 8 bases identical to TRBD2. The CDR3 is made up of 17 amino acids. Germline loops: CDR1 SEHNR, CDR2 FQNEAQ (reference sequence). The trim removed 4 bases at V and 1 base at J, leaving 9 bases unmatched. CDR3 amino acids: CASSSLYGRGSYNEQFF. The DNA of the CDR3 is TGTGCCAGCAGCTCCCTCTACGGGAGGGGATCCTACAATGAGCAGTTCTTC.

The CDR3, as DNA: TGTGCCAGCTCACCAGTCCAAAACTACAATGAGCAGTTCTTC. It is translated as CASSPVQNYNEQFF. V is TRBV18 and J is TRBJ2-1; D unclear. Trimming shortened V by 2 bases and J by 3 bases, and 8 bases separated the two germline ends. Germline V gives CDR1 KGHSH, CDR2 LQKENI. There are 14 residues in the CDR3. Looking up the rest from reference TRBV18 and TRBJ2-1 gives the full variable domain: NAGVMQNPRHLVRRRGQEARLRCSPMKGHSHVYWYRQLPEEGLKFMVYLQKENIIDESGMPKERFSAEFPKEGPSILRIQQVVRGDSAAYFCASSPVQNYNEQFFGPGTRLTVL.

The chain recombines TRBV29-1 with TRBJ2-6; 8 positions agree with TRBD1. CDR1 and CDR2 (germline): SQVTM, ANQGSEA. V lost 6 bases and J lost 3; bases outside the gene matches: 13. The CDR3 loop spans 17 amino acids. CDR3 residues: CSVAGTGFLGGANVLTF. CDR3 coding DNA: TGCAGCGTCGCCGGGACAGGATTTCTCGGTGGGGCCAACGTCCTGACTTTC.

The chain has TRBV28 and TRBJ2-7; 7 bases line up with TRBD1. This CDR3 is built from 15 residues. V shed 3 bases and J 4 bases; nucleotides not matched to a gene: 9. From germline, CDR1 is MDHEN and CDR2 SYDVKM. CDR3 residues: CASSFLSGQKYEQYF. DNA for the CDR3: TGTGCCAGCAGTTTTCTCTCGGGACAGAAATACGAGCAGTACTTC.